One and the same sample provided the 23 T cell receptor beta chains below, sequenced in a study of Ad26.COV2.S vaccination and SARS-CoV-2 variants. Treatment denoted: 19 received Ad26.COV2.S at low or high dose, single or two shots; roughly five received placebo; per-sample allocation not given. The investigators took samples on day 63 after the first vaccine or placebo injection. TCRdb's table, derived via immunoSEQ multiplex PCR, lists solely in-frame clones and lacks some. The data contain about 440,000 clones, roughly 87% of them seen just once; the ten biggest clones take up around 4.5%. The sample was peripheral blood, taken in a trial of Ad26.COV2.S vaccine versus placebo. These receptors came from a person between 18 and 65 years old who received the Ad26.COV2.S COVID-19 vaccine or a placebo.

The V gene is TRBV30, the J gene TRBJ2-7; 8 nucleotides align to TRBD2. CDR1 is GTSNPN and CDR2 is SVGIG in the germline V gene (reference sequence). CDR3 length: 13 residues. V lost 5 bases, J lost 2 bases, and 5 bases stayed unmatched. The DNA of the CDR3 is TGTGCCTGGGACCCGGGACTAGCCTACGAGCAGTACTTC. Translated: CAWDPGLAYEQYF. The full variable domain, with the rest looked up from reference TRBV30 and TRBJ2-7, is SQTIHQWPATLVQPVGSPLSLECTVEGTSNPNLYWYRQAAGRGLQLLFYSVGIGQISSEVPQNLSASRPQDRQFILSSKKLLLSDSGFYLCAWDPGLAYEQYFGPGTRLTVT.

The rearrangement links TRBV5-8 to TRBJ2-1; the D gene is possibly TRBD2 (6 bases). This CDR3 spans 16 amino acids. V lost 5 bases and J lost 1, with 16 bases in between. Germline V lookup: CDR1 SGHTS, CDR2 YDEGEE. DNA for the CDR3: TGTGCCAGCAGTCCCCTAAAGGGACTGTCCTACAATGAGCAGTTCTTC. Translation: CASSPLKGLSYNEQFF.

The V gene is TRBV6-5, the J gene TRBJ1-1; TRBD1 is a possible D gene (5 bases). This CDR3 is built from 14 residues. The germline V gene has CDR1 MNHEY and CDR2 SVGAGI. Trimming took off 5 bases at V and 3 bases at J, with 13 bases between the two ends. The DNA of the CDR3 is TGTGCCAGCAGTCCCCGGGGCCTACACACTGAAGCTTTCTTT. Its translation: CASSPRGLHTEAFF.

V is TRBV2 and J is TRBJ2-3; TRBD2 agrees at 7 bases. The CDR3 covers 14 residues. The germline CDR1 and CDR2 sequences are SNHLY and FYNNEI. V was pared by 2 bases and J by 5 bases, with 4 bases of the junction left unmatched. In nucleotides, the CDR3 is TGTGCCAGCAGTGAAACGTGGGAGGGAGATACGCAGTATTTT. Protein: CASSETWEGDTQYF. Drawing the rest from reference TRBV2 and TRBJ2-3, the complete variable domain is EPEVTQTPSHQVTQMGQEVILRCVPISNHLYFYWYRQILGQKVEFLVSFYNNEISEKSEIFDDQFSVERPDGSNFTLKIRSTKLEDSAMYFCASSETWEGDTQYFGPGTRLTVL.

The J gene is TRBJ2-7, the V gene TRBV27, with D perhaps matching TRBD2 (6 bases). The length of the CDR3 is 14 residues. V gave up 1 base and J gave up 2 bases, with 9 bases separating them. Germline values: CDR1 MNHEY, CDR2 SMNVEV (reference sequence). The CDR3 coding sequence is TGTGCCAGCAGTTTATTGGGGGGAGCCTACGAGCAGTACTTC. Residues: CASSLLGGAYEQYF.

The chain has TRBV6-5 and TRBJ2-1; D gene uncertain. The CDR3 spans 12 residues. Germline assignment: CDR1 MNHEY and CDR2 SVGAGI. V lost 6 bases and J lost 8, with 11 bases in between. The CDR3 DNA follows: TGTGCCAGCAGCTGGGCCGGCGATGAGCAGTTCTTC. Amino acids: CASSWAGDEQFF.

The V call is TRBV10-3, the J call TRBJ2-1; 8 nucleotides align to TRBD2. The V gene's germline CDR1 is ENHRY and CDR2 SYGVKD. The CDR3 sequence is 15 residues long. V lost 11 bases, J lost 0 bases, and 9 bases stayed unmatched. The chain's CDR3 is CALSSGWSSYNEQFF. CDR3 in DNA: TGTGCCTTGTCTAGCGGGTGGAGCTCCTACAATGAGCAGTTCTTC.

The genes are TRBV7-9 and TRBJ2-1; 8 positions match TRBD2. The germline V gene has CDR1 SEHNR and CDR2 FQNEAQ (reference sequence). The CDR3 consists of 15 residues. Losses at the gene ends were 1 base for V and 7 bases for J; bases not matched to a gene: 6. The chain's CDR3 is CASSLDGRGTNEQFF. The CDR3 coding sequence is TGTGCCAGCAGCTTAGACGGGAGGGGAACTAATGAGCAGTTCTTC.

V gene TRBV28 combines with J gene TRBJ2-2; 10 bases line up with TRBD2. This CDR3 is built from 15 residues. Germline V gives CDR1 MDHEN, CDR2 SYDVKM. V dropped 6 bases and J dropped 0; count of bases not matched to a gene: 1. In DNA, the CDR3 is TGTGCCAGCAGAACTAGCGGGGCGAACACCGGGGAGCTGTTTTTT. This sequence encodes CASRTSGANTGELFF.

The chain links TRBV7-3 to TRBJ2-3, with 8 bases aligning to TRBD2. CDR1 is SGHTA and CDR2 is FQGTGA in the germline V gene. V lost 4 bases to trimming and J lost 3 bases; unmatched junction nucleotides: 6. The CDR3 sequence is 15 residues long. The CDR3 sequence is CASSYSGGRTDTQYF. DNA for the CDR3: TGTGCCAGCAGCTACTCGGGGGGGAGGACAGATACGCAGTATTTT.

The rearrangement uses TRBV9 and TRBJ2-1, with 7 bases that match TRBD1. Germline V gene lookup returns CDR1 SGDLS and CDR2 YYNGEE. J was trimmed by 4 bases and V by 3 bases; bases with no gene match: 13. The CDR3 covers 17 residues. In DNA form, the CDR3 reads TGTGCCAGCAGCGGCCGGGACAGCGGTACCCAATACAATGAGCAGTTCTTC. Its protein product is CASSGRDSGTQYNEQFF.

In this sample, this clone turned up once. The chain employs TRBV28 and TRBJ1-2, with D possibly TRBD1 on 5 matching bases. V gave up 3 bases and J gave up 0 bases, with 14 bases separating them. CDR3 length equals 16 residues. Germline V lookup: CDR1 MDHEN, CDR2 SYDVKM. The DNA for the CDR3 is TGTGCCAGCAGTTTGACTGGGACTTCCTCTAACTATGGCTACACCTTC. Amino acid sequence: CASSLTGTSSNYGYTF.

This sequence joins TRBV13 and TRBJ2-1, with a tentative D call TRBD2 (6 bases). This CDR3 region has 14 residues. Germline V CDR1 and CDR2: PRHDT, FYEKMQ (reference sequence). V lost 3 bases and J lost 8, with 14 bases in between. The CDR3 DNA sequence: TGTGCCAGCAGCTTGTTAGCGGAGCCCCATGAGCAGTTCTTC. This sequence encodes CASSLLAEPHEQFF.

V gene TRBV27 combines with J gene TRBJ2-3; the D is unclear. The CDR3 contains 17 residues. In germline, CDR1 is MNHEY, CDR2 SMNVEV (reference sequence). Trimming removed 3 bases at V and 1 base at J, with 17 bases between. The CDR3 coding sequence is TGTGCCAGCAGTTTTCTACCGTCTCCCCGAGGCACAGATACGCAGTATTTT. It codes for CASSFLPSPRGTDTQYF.

The V call is TRBV7-9, the J call TRBJ2-3; D is perhaps TRBD1 or TRBD2 (6 bases each). CDR1 and CDR2 from the germline V gene are SEHNR and FQNEAQ (reference sequence). V was pared by 10 bases and J by 2 bases, with 16 bases between. The CDR3 totals 14 residues. The CDR3 loop reads CATRWGASTDTQYF. The CDR3 nucleotides read TGTGCCACCAGGTGGGGGGCATCCACAGATACGCAGTATTTT.

V usage is TRBV25-1 and J usage is TRBJ1-1; D gene ambiguous. Germline CDR1 and CDR2: MGHDK and SYGVNS. V was pared by 3 bases and J by 3 bases, with 11 bases between. CDR3 size: 14 residues. CDR3 sequence (DNA): TGTGCCAGCAGTGACCGGGGAAGGTACACTGAAGCTTTCTTT. It encodes CASSDRGRYTEAFF.

CDR3 loop: CASSLNIASDEQFF. In DNA form, the CDR3 reads TGTGCCAGCAGCTTAAATATAGCTTCAGATGAGCAGTTCTTC. The chain employs TRBV7-3 and TRBJ2-1; unclear D gene. There are 14 residues in the CDR3. Germline CDR1 and CDR2: SGHTA and FQGTGA. V lost 1 base to trimming and J lost 8 bases, with 12 bases between them.

The CDR3 sequence: CASRRAPTGTGGDEQYF. The CDR3 region has the DNA TGTGCCAGTAGACGCGCTCCCACCGGGACAGGGGGGGACGAGCAGTACTTC. V usage is TRBV19 and J usage is TRBJ2-7; 11 bases align to TRBD1. V was pared by 6 bases and J by 5 bases, with 15 bases of the junction left unmatched. CDR1 and CDR2 from the germline V gene are LNHDA and SQIVND (reference sequence). The CDR3 has 17 amino acids. Together with reference TRBV19 and TRBJ2-7, the CDR3 gives the full variable domain: DGGITQSPKYLFRKEGQNVTLSCEQNLNHDAMYWYRQDPGQGLRLIYYSQIVNDFQKGDIAEGYSVSREKKESFPLTVTSAQKNPTAFYLCASRRAPTGTGGDEQYFGPGTRLTVT.

This rearrangement joins TRBV27 to TRBJ2-1; the D gene is possibly TRBD2 (6 bases). The CDR3 length is 13 residues. V was cut by 10 bases and J by 9 bases, with 19 bases left in between. The germline CDR1 and CDR2 sequences are MNHEY and SMNVEV (reference sequence). The CDR3 region is CATRELASGEQFF. The CDR3 nucleotides are TGTGCCACTCGGGAACTAGCTAGTGGTGAGCAGTTCTTC.

The chain carries TRBV5-6 and TRBJ2-3, with 10 bases identical to TRBD1. Germline CDR1 is SGHDT and CDR2 is YYEEEE. This CDR3 spans 16 amino acids. The V segment lost 4 bases and the J segment 4 bases; nucleotides outside the gene matches: 9. CDR3 DNA: TGTGCCAGCAGCCGTGGGACAGGGGCTTACGCAGATACGCAGTATTTT. Its protein is CASSRGTGAYADTQYF.

V gene TRBV10-3 combines with J gene TRBJ1-2; D may be TRBD1 (6 bases). The germline CDR1 and CDR2 sequences are ENHRY and SYGVKD. This CDR3 contains 17 residues. V gave up 6 bases and J gave up 3 bases, with 23 bases separating them. The CDR3 coding sequence is TGTGCCATCAGCACCGGGGGAACGGGGGCGGGTGACTATGGCTACACCTTC. Translating it yields CAISTGGTGAGDYGYTF.

The V call is TRBV5-1, the J call TRBJ2-7; D is perhaps TRBD1 (5 bases). The CDR3 runs 15 residues. V lost 3 bases, J lost 4 bases, and 17 bases lay in between. The germline V gene encodes CDR1 SGHRS and CDR2 YFSETQ. CDR3 nucleotides: TGCGCCAGCAGCTGGCAGGGTAGCATCGGTTACGAGCAGTACTTC. Translated: CASSWQGSIGYEQYF.

The chain employs TRBV24-1 and TRBJ2-5; TRBD1 matches at 8 bases. CDR3 length: 15 amino acids. With V trimmed by 6 bases and J by 4 bases, 9 bases remained unmatched. Germline V lookup: CDR1 KGHDR, CDR2 SFDVKD. The CDR3 reads CATSTTQGAGETQYF. The CDR3 region has the DNA TGTGCCACCAGTACCACCCAGGGGGCGGGAGAGACCCAGTACTTC.